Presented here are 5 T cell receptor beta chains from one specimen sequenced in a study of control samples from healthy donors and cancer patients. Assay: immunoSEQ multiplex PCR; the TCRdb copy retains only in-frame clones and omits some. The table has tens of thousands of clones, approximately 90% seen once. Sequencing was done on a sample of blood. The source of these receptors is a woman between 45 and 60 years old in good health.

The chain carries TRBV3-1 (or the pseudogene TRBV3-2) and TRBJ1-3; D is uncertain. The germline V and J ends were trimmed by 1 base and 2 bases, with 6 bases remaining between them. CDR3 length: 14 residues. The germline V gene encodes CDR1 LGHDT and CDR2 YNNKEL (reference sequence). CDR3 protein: CASSQGTAGNTIYF. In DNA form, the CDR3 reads TGTGCCAGCAGCCAAGGGACTGCTGGAAACACCATATATTTT.

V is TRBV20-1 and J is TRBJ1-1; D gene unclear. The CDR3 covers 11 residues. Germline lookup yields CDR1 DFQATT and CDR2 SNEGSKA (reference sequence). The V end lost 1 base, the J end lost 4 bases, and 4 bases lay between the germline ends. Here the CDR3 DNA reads TGCAGTGCTAGAGGGATCACTGAAGCTTTCTTT. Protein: CSARGITEAFF.

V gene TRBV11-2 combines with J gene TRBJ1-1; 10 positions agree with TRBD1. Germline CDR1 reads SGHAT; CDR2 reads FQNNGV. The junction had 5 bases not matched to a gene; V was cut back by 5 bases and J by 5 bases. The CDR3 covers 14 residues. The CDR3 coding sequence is TGTGCCAGCAGCCGGGACAGGGGTCGAACTGAAGCTTTCTTT. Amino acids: CASSRDRGRTEAFF.

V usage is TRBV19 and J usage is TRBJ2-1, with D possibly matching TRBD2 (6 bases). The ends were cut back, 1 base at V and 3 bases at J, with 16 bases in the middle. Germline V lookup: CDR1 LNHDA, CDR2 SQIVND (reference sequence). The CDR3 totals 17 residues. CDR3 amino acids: CASSIAYGGWVYNEQFF. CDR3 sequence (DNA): TGTGCCAGTAGTATAGCGTATGGGGGGTGGGTCTACAATGAGCAGTTCTTC.

CDR3 loop: CASSFQYNEQFF. DNA of the CDR3: TGCGCCAGCAGCTTCCAATACAATGAGCAGTTCTTC. V gene TRBV5-1 combines with J gene TRBJ2-1; D is ambiguous. The germline V and J ends were trimmed by 2 bases and 4 bases, with 4 bases remaining between them. Germline values: CDR1 SGHRS, CDR2 YFSETQ. The CDR3 totals 12 residues.